The rows below give T cell receptor beta chains drawn from one sample of a study of blood T cells in healthy people across ages. TCRdb processed the 5' RACE reads anew with MiXCR; each CDR3 protein has one entry. The sample records 1.4 million or so distinct CDR3 sequences, under 55% being singletons. Sequenced material: blood. Every receptor here comes from a young woman in good health. The CDR3 runs from the conserved cysteine through the conserved F or W. D genes are given only for firm matches. Clone size is not always given. Where it is, it says once, few, many or a class for expanded clones.

V	D	J	size	CDR3	DNA
TRBV9	.	TRBJ2-1	.	CASSADNNGQFF	TGTGCCAGCAGCGCAGACAACAATGGGCAGTTCTTC
TRBV2	TRBD2	TRBJ2-5	few	CASSMVGGEETQYF	TGTGCCAGCAGTATGGTGGGGGGGGAAGAGACCCAGTACTTC
TRBV7-8	TRBD2	TRBJ2-1	.	CASSFSIAGKNEQFF	TGTGCCAGCAGCTTTAGTATAGCGGGGAAGAATGAGCAGTTCTTC
TRBV12-3/TRBV12-4	.	TRBJ1-1	.	CASSFNKNTEAFF	TGTGCCAGCAGTTTCAACAAGAACACTGAAGCTTTCTTT
TRBV4-3	TRBD1	TRBJ1-4	few	CASSQGNDRGGEKLFF	TGCGCCAGCAGCCAAGGAAACGACAGGGGGGGTGAAAAACTGTTTTTT
TRBV20-1	.	TRBJ2-1	few	CSASYVVGTDGSVFAYNEQFF	TGCAGTGCTAGCTATGTCGTGGGAACGGACGGGAGTGTCTTTGCCTACAATGAGCAGTTCTTC
TRBV10-3	TRBD1	TRBJ2-1	.	CAISPRDRVNEQFF	TGTGCCATCAGTCCCCGGGACAGAGTCAATGAGCAGTTCTTC
TRBV29-1	.	TRBJ2-5	.	CSVKEETQYF	TGCAGCGTGAAGGAAGAGACCCAGTACTTC
TRBV20-1	TRBD1	TRBJ1-5	few	CSARVNRGNNQPQHF	TGCAGTGCTAGGGTTAACAGGGGCAACAATCAGCCCCAGCATTTT
TRBV11-2	TRBD1	TRBJ1-5	.	CASSVTGKPQPQHF	TGTGCCAGCAGCGTGACAGGGAAGCCCCAGCCCCAGCATTTT
TRBV4-1	.	TRBJ2-1	.	CASSFHSLGRDEQFF	TGCGCCAGCAGCTTTCATAGCTTAGGAAGGGATGAGCAGTTCTTC
TRBV20-1	TRBD2	TRBJ2-7	once	CSARRLADVYKQYF	TGCAGTGCTAGAAGACTAGCGGACGTCTACAAGCAGTACTTC
TRBV27	TRBD1	TRBJ2-7	few	CASSLYRGFGEQYF	TGTGCCAGCAGTTTATACAGGGGGTTCGGCGAGCAGTACTTC
TRBV2	.	TRBJ1-2	once	CARDCGNYGYTF	TGTGCCAGAGATTGTGGGAACTATGGCTACACCTTC
TRBV28	.	TRBJ1-1	.	CASRPGGASGTEAFF	TGTGCCAGCAGGCCCGGGGGGGCGAGTGGTACTGAAGCTTTCTTT
TRBV7-8	TRBD1	TRBJ2-2	.	CASRPDRVATGELFF	TGTGCCAGCAGACCAGACAGGGTGGCCACCGGGGAGCTGTTTTTT
TRBV28	TRBD2	TRBJ2-7	few	CASTRGTSGPYEQYF	TGTGCCAGCACCCGGGGGACTAGCGGACCCTACGAGCAGTACTTC
TRBV9	.	TRBJ2-6	.	CASSAVSSGANVLTF	TGTGCCAGCAGCGCCGTAAGCTCTGGGGCCAACGTCCTGACTTTC
TRBV27	.	TRBJ2-7	few	CASSWSRVYEQYF	TGTGCCAGCAGTTGGAGCAGGGTCTACGAGCAGTACTTC
TRBV4-2	TRBD1	TRBJ1-4	few	CASSQETGTGNEKLFF	TGTGCCAGCAGCCAAGAAACCGGGACAGGGAATGAAAAACTGTTTTTT
TRBV5-1	.	TRBJ2-5	.	CASSLARGTLGTQYF	TGCGCCAGCAGCTTGGCGCGGGGTACCCTGGGTACCCAGTACTTC
TRBV29-1	TRBD2	TRBJ2-1	.	CSVSPSGREYNEQFF	TGCAGCGTGTCCCCTAGCGGGAGGGAATACAATGAGCAGTTCTTC
TRBV6-2/TRBV6-3	TRBD1	TRBJ1-4	.	CASSYRPRTGSDEKLFF	TGTGCCAGCAGTTATCGCCCACGGACAGGGTCGGATGAAAAACTGTTTTTT
TRBV7-2	TRBD1	TRBJ2-5	.	CASSDDRDRFFFGEQYF	TGTGCCAGCAGCGACGACCGGGACAGGTTTTTTTTTGGGGAGCAGTACTTC
TRBV11-2	.	TRBJ1-1	.	CASSLEPYTEAFF	TGTGCCAGCAGCTTAGAGCCGTACACTGAAGCTTTCTTT
TRBV4-1	TRBD2	TRBJ2-3	.	CASSLTLAEGFTDTQYF	TGCGCCAGCAGCCTAACCCTAGCGGAGGGGTTCACAGATACGCAGTATTTT
TRBV7-9	TRBD2	TRBJ2-3	.	CASSRDYQTDTQYF	TGTGCCAGCAGCAGGGACTACCAGACAGATACGCAGTATTTT
TRBV7-2	.	TRBJ1-2	.	CASSLVAGRDGYTF	TGTGCCAGCAGCTTAGTTGCAGGGAGGGATGGCTACACCTTC
TRBV25-1	.	TRBJ1-2	few	CASQSWQGDYYGYTF	TGTGCCAGCCAGTCATGGCAGGGCGATTACTATGGCTACACCTTC
TRBV7-2	.	TRBJ2-1	few	CASSSSSSTPEQFF	TGTGCCAGCAGCTCATCCTCTAGCACCCCTGAGCAGTTCTTC
TRBV29-1	TRBD2	TRBJ2-1	.	CSVISSGGARSFF	TGCAGCGTTATATCCAGCGGGGGGGCCCGGTCGTTCTTC
TRBV7-3	TRBD1	TRBJ2-1	.	CASSLGTGEDNEQFF	TGTGCCAGCAGCTTGGGGACAGGGGAGGACAATGAGCAGTTCTTC
TRBV6-2/TRBV6-3	.	TRBJ2-5	.	CASSYEGSGNLEKTQYF	TGTGCCAGCAGTTACGAGGGAAGCGGTAACCTTGAGAAGACCCAGTACTTC
TRBV4-2	.	TRBJ1-5	few	CASSRDYNQPQHF	TGTGCCAGCAGTCGCGATTATAATCAGCCCCAGCATTTT
TRBV6-2/TRBV6-3	.	TRBJ1-5	.	CASNPRGLQPQHF	TGTGCCAGCAACCCACGGGGGCTTCAGCCCCAGCATTTT
TRBV28	.	TRBJ2-7	.	CASRTGLLYEQYF	TGTGCCAGCAGGACGGGACTCCTCTACGAGCAGTACTTC
TRBV7-9	.	TRBJ1-1	few	CASSAGLGNTEAFF	TGTGCCAGCAGCGCGGGACTGGGCAACACTGAAGCTTTCTTT
TRBV27	.	TRBJ2-5	few	CASSLKQFNEGPRGTQYF	TGTGCCAGCAGTTTAAAGCAGTTTAATGAGGGCCCTAGGGGGACCCAGTACTTC
TRBV24-1	TRBD1	TRBJ2-7	few	CATSDSPGQGDRLEQYF	TGTGCCACCAGTGATTCCCCGGGACAGGGTGATCGGCTCGAGCAGTACTTC
TRBV7-3	.	TRBJ2-3	few	CASSTLTTDTQYF	TGTGCCAGCAGCACCCTGACCACAGATACGCAGTATTTT
TRBV7-9	.	TRBJ1-2	many	CASSLGLANYGYTF	TGTGCCAGCAGTTTGGGCCTAGCTAACTATGGCTACACCTTC
TRBV28	.	TRBJ2-7	.	CASSSPPFGVGDEQYF	TGTGCCAGCAGTTCCCCCCCCTTTGGGGTAGGTGACGAGCAGTACTTC
TRBV24-1	TRBD2	TRBJ2-5	few	CATSDSGRAGVETQYF	TGTGCCACCAGTGATTCGGGACGAGCGGGAGTAGAGACCCAGTACTTC
TRBV20-1	.	TRBJ2-1	.	CSAREARVSYNEQFF	TGCAGTGCTAGAGAGGCCAGGGTTTCGTACAATGAGCAGTTCTTC
TRBV6-1	.	TRBJ2-1	few	CASSLLLNSDEQFF	TGTGCCAGCAGTCTTCTCCTGAACTCCGATGAGCAGTTCTTC
TRBV7-6	TRBD2	TRBJ2-1	.	CASSLLSSGGSSYNEQFF	TGTGCCAGCAGCTTATTGTCTAGCGGGGGTTCCTCCTACAATGAGCAGTTCTTC
TRBV19	TRBD1	TRBJ2-5	.	CASSIVGDRSRETQYF	TGTGCCAGTAGTATAGTAGGGGACAGGAGTAGAGAGACCCAGTACTTC
TRBV9	TRBD1	TRBJ2-2	.	CASKQQGADGELFF	TGTGCCAGCAAGCAACAGGGGGCTGACGGGGAGCTGTTTTTT
TRBV5-1	.	TRBJ2-1	.	CASSPTPGDEQFF	TGCGCCAGCAGCCCGACACCAGGCGATGAGCAGTTCTTC
TRBV7-9	.	TRBJ2-7	.	CASSLVREHSYEQYF	TGTGCCAGCAGCTTAGTTCGGGAGCACTCCTACGAGCAGTACTTC
TRBV24-1	.	TRBJ2-3	few	CATSDSATDTQYF	TGTGCCACCAGTGATTCCGCCACAGATACGCAGTATTTT
TRBV12-3/TRBV12-4	TRBD2	TRBJ2-5	.	CASSTLAENQETQYF	TGTGCCAGCAGTACCCTAGCGGAAAACCAAGAGACCCAGTACTTC
TRBV6-6	.	TRBJ1-2	few	CASIRGGANYGYTF	TGTGCCAGCATAAGAGGGGGAGCGAACTATGGCTACACCTTC
TRBV20-1	.	TRBJ2-7	.	CSAREGGSYEQYF	TGCAGTGCTAGAGAGGGGGGCTCCTACGAGCAGTACTTC
TRBV12-3/TRBV12-4	.	TRBJ2-1	many	CASSPPGLARPTDYNEQFF	TGTGCCAGCAGTCCTCCGGGACTGGCTAGACCCACTGACTACAATGAGCAGTTCTTC
TRBV11-3	TRBD2	TRBJ2-1	few	CASSKAGLADYNEQFF	TGTGCCAGCAGCAAAGCCGGACTAGCGGACTACAATGAGCAGTTCTTC
TRBV4-2	.	TRBJ2-3	few	CASSQARGLTDTQYF	TGTGCCAGCAGCCAAGCCCGGGGCCTCACAGATACGCAGTATTTT
TRBV24-1	.	TRBJ1-2	.	CATSDRQKPYGYTF	TGTGCCACCAGTGACCGACAGAAGCCCTATGGCTACACCTTC
TRBV6-5	.	TRBJ2-1	.	CASSTYLGVNNEQFF	TGTGCCAGCAGTACTTACCTGGGAGTAAACAATGAGCAGTTCTTC
TRBV20-1	.	TRBJ2-5	.	CSARWQVQETQYF	TGCAGTGCTAGGTGGCAGGTACAAGAGACCCAGTACTTC